A single sample is the source of the 3 T cell receptor beta chains below, sequenced in a study of T cells in localized non-small cell lung cancer. TCRdb keeps only in-frame clones here, not all; method: immunoSEQ multiplex PCR. The sample contains about 39,000 clones, 75% to 85% of which appear only once. The sample here was PBMCs, taken before any cancer treatment. These TCRs come from a woman aged 35-70 years with stage II squamous cell lung carcinoma.

The gene calls are TRBV4-1 and TRBJ2-3; D is unresolved. CDR1 and CDR2 (germline): MGHRA, YSYEKL. This CDR3 is 14 amino acids long. V lost 2 bases, J lost 4 bases, and 10 bases lay in between. The CDR3 DNA is TGCGCCAGCAGCCAATTAGATGGGGCAGATACGCAGTATTTT. Protein sequence: CASSQLDGADTQYF.

The genes are TRBV7-3 and TRBJ2-1, with D perhaps matching TRBD2 (6 bases). The germline V and J ends were trimmed by 2 bases and 8 bases, with 10 bases remaining between them. Germline CDR1 reads SGHTA; CDR2 reads FQGTGA. The CDR3 covers 13 residues. The CDR3 here is CASSLPGLDEQFF. CDR3 DNA sequence: TGTGCCAGCAGCTTACCGGGACTGGATGAGCAGTTCTTC.

Turning to this clone: A junction end diverges from the germline sequence, so it may reflect a read error. This chain links TRBV28 with TRBJ1-5; 11 positions agree with TRBD1. The germline V gene has CDR1 MDHEN and CDR2 SYDVKM. The CDR3 has 17 residues. The CDR3 here is CASSFLDRGLRDQAQHF. The DNA for the CDR3 is TGTGCCAGCAGTTTCCTGGACAGGGGGCTACGGGATCAGGCCCAGCATTTT.